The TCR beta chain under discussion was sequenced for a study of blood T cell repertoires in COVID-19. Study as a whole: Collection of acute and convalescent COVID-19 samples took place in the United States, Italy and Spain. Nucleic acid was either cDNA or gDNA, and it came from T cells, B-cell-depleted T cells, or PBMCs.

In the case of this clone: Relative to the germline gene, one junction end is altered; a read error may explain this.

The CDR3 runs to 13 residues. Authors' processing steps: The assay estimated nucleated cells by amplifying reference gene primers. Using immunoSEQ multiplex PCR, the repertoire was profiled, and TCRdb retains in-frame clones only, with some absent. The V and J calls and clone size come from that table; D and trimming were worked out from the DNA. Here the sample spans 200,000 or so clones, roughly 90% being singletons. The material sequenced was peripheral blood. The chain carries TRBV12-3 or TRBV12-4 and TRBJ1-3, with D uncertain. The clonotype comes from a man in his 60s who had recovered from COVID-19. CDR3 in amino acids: CASIPGEDWKHHF. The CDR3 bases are TGTGCCAGCATACCCGGCGAGGACTGGAAACACCATTTT.